This T cell receptor (beta chain) was recorded in a study of T-cell reconstitution after alpha-beta-depleted transplantation in children. TCRbeta library construction was performed incorporating unique molecular identifiers. One entry per CDR3 protein, called by TCRdb with MiXCR from the PCR reads. Among under 300,000 distinct CDR3 sequences, 9.5% to 13% were seen once, and the ten largest hold around a quarter. Germline-derived CDR1 and CDR2 are MNHEY and SMNVEV (reference sequence). The CDR3 length is 12 residues. V was pared by 7 bases and J by 3 bases, with 10 bases between. Turning to this clonotype: The antigen is unknown.

General study points: Expanded clones from the graft, numbering several hundred, reportedly supplied alpha-beta T cells about two months after transplant. After transplant, high TCRbeta diversity at day 60 in some patients arose from surviving recipient T cells and thymic progenitors.

This clonotype was sampled from a male patient aged 2-10 years who had a stem cell transplant for chronic granulomatous disease, so the T cells may come from the graft donor. V usage is TRBV27 and J usage is TRBJ2-7; D might be TRBD1 (7 bases). The sequencing here drew on peripheral blood, taken 180 days after TCRalphabeta/CD19-depleted stem cell transplant. CDR3 residues: CASTGGNYEQYF. For the CDR3, the DNA is TGTGCCAGCACAGGGGGGAACTACGAGCAGTACTTC.